The T cell receptor (beta chain) described here comes from a study of blood T cell repertoires in COVID-19. The ends lost 4 bases at V and 7 bases at J; junction bases unmatched: 9. Germline V gene sequence: CDR1 KGHSY, CDR2 FQNENV. There are 15 residues in the CDR3. Data came from immunoSEQ multiplex PCR; TCRdb stores just in-frame clones and leaves some out. The repertoire consists of 70,000 to 85,000 clones, with approximately 78% occurring once and the leading ten covering 8% to 13%. The origin of this receptor is a man aged 55-75 years with acute or convalescent COVID-19. The J gene is TRBJ1-2, the V gene TRBV16; 10 bases align to TRBD1. The sample comprised peripheral blood. DNA for the CDR3: TGTGCCAGCAGCCTAACCGGGACAGGGGAGGTTGGCTACACCTTC. Protein: CASSLTGTGEVGYTF.